The source of this T cell receptor (beta chain) is a study of blood T cell repertoires in COVID-19. TCRdb's copy holds only in-frame clones and misses some; the assay was immunoSEQ multiplex PCR. The sample shows 90,000 to 100,000 clones, more than 75% of them seen only once. The sequencing input was peripheral blood. This TCR was sampled from a man older than 75 with acute or convalescent COVID-19.

The CDR3 is CASRSTGGRNIEAFF. CDR3 DNA sequence: TGTGCCAGTAGGTCGACAGGGGGCAGGAATATAGAAGCTTTCTTT. J is TRBJ1-1 and V is TRBV19, with TRBD1 matching over 10 bases. J gave up 8 bases and V 6 bases, and 12 bases lay outside the gene matches. The CDR3 totals 15 residues. CDR1 LNHDA and CDR2 SQIVND come from the germline V gene (reference sequence).